This T cell receptor beta chain was retrieved from a study of T-cell memory formation after mild COVID-19. Whole-study context: TCR clusters mostly belonged to single donors. Study-wide results and caveats: Contracting CD8+ clones were enriched in EMRA, CD4+ mainly in CM and EM.

Concerning this clonotype itself: Its target is unknown.

Germline lookup yields CDR1 LNHDA and CDR2 SQIVND (reference sequence). The J segment lost 2 bases and the V segment lost 5 bases, leaving 10 bases of the junction unmatched. CDR3 length: 17 residues. The TCR alpha and TCR beta cDNA libraries, bearing sample barcodes and UMIs, were generated by 5'RACE using constant-segment primers. TCRdb recomputed calls from the 5' RACE reads with MiXCR, one row per CDR3 protein. The sample comprises about 350,000 distinct CDR3 sequences, under 25% of which are singletons, and around 20% rests with the top ten. Specimen: PBMCs or a T cell subset sorted from them (not recorded which). This chain joins TRBV19 and TRBJ2-1; TRBD2 agrees at 9 bases. The source of this sequence is a man aged 18 to 29 who had mild COVID-19 (a few samples of this study predate the infection). Cell type and time point are not known. CDR3 coding DNA: TGTGCCAGTAGTGTCCTCCGGGGCGGGGGGGCCTACAATGAGCAGTTCTTC. It translates to CASSVLRGGGAYNEQFF.